The 10 T cell receptor beta chains below all came from one sample that was sequenced in a study of T cells after yellow fever vaccination. Via MiXCR, TCRdb re-called the 5' RACE reads, giving one row per CDR3 protein. The sample holds 310,000 or so distinct CDR3 sequences, approximately 3.8% seen once. The input for sequencing was PBMCs, taken on the day of the yellow fever booster vaccination. These receptors came from a man aged 18 to 30 who received the YFV17D yellow fever vaccine.

This clonotype was picked up many times. The CDR3 coding sequence is TGTGCCAGCCGGTGGACAGTAACTACCTACGAGCAGTACGTC. Its protein product is CASRWTVTTYEQYV. This chain connects TRBV6-1 to TRBJ2-7, with a weak D call TRBD1 (6 bases). Germline CDR1 reads MNHNS; CDR2 reads SASEGT. The V end lost 8 bases, the J end lost 2 bases, and 16 bases lay between the germline ends. The CDR3 has 14 residues.

The rearrangement uses TRBV4-1 and TRBJ2-7; 8 nucleotides match TRBD2. Per germline, CDR1 MGHRA and CDR2 YSYEKL. V was clipped by 0 bases and J by 4 bases; unmatched bases: 5. The CDR3 covers 15 residues. The CDR3 coding sequence is TGCGCCAGCAGCCAAGAATCTAGCGGGTTATACGAGCAGTACTTC. It codes for CASSQESSGLYEQYF.

This clonotype was picked up many times. The V gene is TRBV15, the J gene TRBJ2-7, with 7 bases lining up with TRBD1. J was trimmed by 0 bases and V by 8 bases; bases with no gene match: 4. Germline lookup yields CDR1 LNHNV and CDR2 YYDKDF (reference sequence). The CDR3 runs 13 residues. CDR3 sequence reads: CATRQGTSYEQYV. CDR3 nucleotide sequence: TGTGCCACCCGACAGGGAACCTCCTACGAGCAGTACGTC.

This clonotype was recorded many times. The rearrangement links TRBV5-1 to TRBJ2-5; TRBD1 matches at 8 bases. Germline V gives CDR1 SGHRS, CDR2 YFSETQ. The CDR3 spans 14 residues. J gave up 4 bases and V 5 bases, and 7 bases lay outside the gene matches. The CDR3 loop reads CASRYSTGAETQYF. The CDR3 region has the DNA TGCGCCAGCAGATATTCGACAGGGGCAGAGACCCAGTACTTC.

This clonotype was detected many times. This chain joins TRBV29-1 and TRBJ1-6; 9 nucleotides match TRBD1. V was pared by 6 bases and J by 10 bases, with 7 bases of the junction left unmatched. Germline CDR1 and CDR2: SQVTM and ANQGSEA. This CDR3 comprises 13 residues. The CDR3 DNA is TGCAGCGTGGGGACAGGGCCGGGATCACCCCTCCACTTT. Translation: CSVGTGPGSPLHF.

This clonotype was seen many times. In DNA, the CDR3 is TGTGCCACGAATGGGGGGGCGACCTACGAGCAGTACTTC. Translated, it gives CATNGGATYEQYF. The chain recombines TRBV19 with TRBJ2-7; D might be TRBD2 (7 bases). The CDR3 is made up of 13 amino acids. CDR1 and CDR2 (germline): LNHDA, SQIVND (reference sequence). V was pared by 10 bases and J by 2 bases, with 15 bases between.

V and J are TRBV20-1 and TRBJ1-5; no clear D. Germline CDR1 DFQATT, CDR2 SNEGSKA (reference sequence). V lost 3 bases and J 5 bases, leaving 17 bases between the germline ends. The CDR3 is made up of 15 amino acids. The CDR3 bases are TGCAGTGCTAGTTTCGGGTGGGCGGAATATCAGCCCCAGCATTTT. The encoded protein is CSASFGWAEYQPQHF.

This clonotype showed up many times. Here the CDR3 reads CSARGQPANTGELFF. DNA of the CDR3: TGCAGTGCCAGGGGACAGCCAGCGAACACCGGGGAGCTGTTTTTT. V usage is TRBV20-1 and J usage is TRBJ2-2, with 7 bases fitting TRBD1. The germline V gene encodes CDR1 DFQATT and CDR2 SNEGSKA (reference sequence). Trimming at V came to 6 bases and at J to 0 bases, leaving 7 bases not matched to a gene. The length of the CDR3 is 15 residues.

This clonotype has ten or more counts. This chain links TRBV5-1 with TRBJ2-7, with 10 bases that match TRBD2. The CDR3 runs 15 residues. Trimming cost V 3 bases and J 2 bases; bases outside gene matches: 5. The germline CDR1 and CDR2 sequences are SGHRS and YFSETQ. CDR3 nucleotide sequence: TGCGCCAGCAGCTGGGGGACTAGCGAAACCTACGAGCAGTACTTC. Its protein product is CASSWGTSETYEQYF. The full variable domain, with the rest looked up from reference TRBV5-1 and TRBJ2-7, is KAGVTQTPRYLIKTRGQQVTLSCSPISGHRSVSWYQQTPGQGLQFLFEYFSETQRNKGNFPGRFSGRQFSNSRSEMNVSTLELGDSALYLCASSWGTSETYEQYFGPGTRLTVT.

The chain is built from TRBV2 and TRBJ2-3, with TRBD2 matching 10 bases. Germline V lookup: CDR1 SNHLY, CDR2 FYNNEI. This CDR3 has 12 residues. V lost 6 bases to trimming and J lost 15 bases; unmatched junction nucleotides: 9. CDR3 nucleotide sequence: TGTGCCAGCAGCCAAGGGGCTAGCGGGGGCTATTTT. The encoded protein is CASSQGASGGYF.